This entry features one T cell receptor beta chain sequence. This receptor's antigen is unknown. Base qualities were left out, and no much larger clone turns up one base away. The CDR3 numbers 16 residues from cysteine through phenylalanine. Only the CDR3 part of the read is kept: 48 bases, read in frame from the first base. The junction shows trimming of 4 bases on V and 4 bases on J, and the gene matches do not reach 10 bases of it. Reading the germline V gene gives CDR1 SGHDT and CDR2 YYEEEE. This record belongs to a study of a mutant IDH1 vaccine in newly diagnosed glioma (dated by TCRdb to the early 2020s). For context, the study as a whole: Vaccination began 4-6 weeks after radiotherapy alone, or alongside temozolomide cycles in the chemotherapy-containing groups. Peripheral blood was collected at six visits: V03 (baseline), V05, V07, V10, V12 and V13. Of the 25 to 35 patients who were treated, about 62% were male and 37.5% were female, and the mean age was roughly 40 years. Before enrollment, patients had received standard therapy of radiotherapy alone, temozolomide alone, or radiochemotherapy with temozolomide; most received the combination. The week-35 safety follow-up took place at visit V12, and the week-47 end of study took place at visit V13. For exploratory analyses, longitudinal TCRB deep sequencing was carried out in roughly 23 treated patients wherever samples were available. The full study reports these points: It was noted by the authors that analyses of patient blood samples could not be reproduced owing to sample limitations. Changes in the top peripheral T cell clonotypes picked up by TCRB sequencing did not appear to be linked to pseudoprogression. PBMC samples for TCRB deep sequencing were selected based on availability. Immune responses induced by the vaccine were seen in about 93% of patients across multiple MHC alleles.

Per the publication, the time point label means: week 35, safety follow-up. Each vaccine dose, consisting of 300 ug of a 20-mer mutant IDH1 peptide in Montanide, was administered subcutaneously with topical imiquimod. Across visits V03 through V10, patients got a total of eight vaccinations, given in weeks 1, 3, 5, 7, 11, 15, 19 and 23. Newly diagnosed WHO grade 3 or 4 IDH1-mutant astrocytomas showing loss of nuclear ATRX were present in the donors. The samples were drawn from NOA16, a multicentre, single-arm, open-label phase I trial in Germany that tested a mutant IDH1 peptide vaccine in humans for the first time. The DNeasy Blood and Tissue Kit was used to extract genomic DNA from EDTA blood for TCRB sequencing. Library creation used the immunoSEQ multiplex PCR assay. Following the manufacturer's protocol, the hsTCRB Kit was used to amplify rearranged TCR beta chain sequences. TCRB libraries were sequenced on an Illumina MiSeq. Turning to the authors' computational methods: Demultiplexing, trimming and gene mapping were performed with the kit vendor's proprietary platform. TCRdb obtained this table from immuneACCESS and retained in-frame rearrangements with V and J assigned. These tables miss some clones; where compared with another copy, unresolved V genes account for less than half of the shortfall, and the remainder is unexplained. That table is the source of V, J and clone size, and D and trimming were worked out from the DNA. This sample gives about 29,000 clones in total; around 80% of them show up just once. Under 9% of the sample comes from the top ten.

The sample in question was PBMCs, obtained from a glioma patient whose treatment included an IDH1 peptide vaccine. The chain uses TRBV5-6 and TRBJ2-3; the junction holds 9 bases that match TRBD2. This TCR was sampled from a man in his forties or fifties with glioma. CDR3 reads: CASSPYGGGVSDTQYF. The sequenced DNA: TGTGCCAGCAGCCCCTATGGCGGGGGGGTCTCAGATACGCAGTATTTT. Joined to the reference TRBV5-6 and TRBJ2-3 proteins, this CDR3 gives the full variable domain: DAGVTQSPTHLIKTRGQQVTLRCSPKSGHDTVSWYQQALGQGPQFIFQYYEEEERQRGNFPDRFSGHQFPNYSSELNVNALLLGDSALYLCASSPYGGGVSDTQYFGPGTRLTVL.